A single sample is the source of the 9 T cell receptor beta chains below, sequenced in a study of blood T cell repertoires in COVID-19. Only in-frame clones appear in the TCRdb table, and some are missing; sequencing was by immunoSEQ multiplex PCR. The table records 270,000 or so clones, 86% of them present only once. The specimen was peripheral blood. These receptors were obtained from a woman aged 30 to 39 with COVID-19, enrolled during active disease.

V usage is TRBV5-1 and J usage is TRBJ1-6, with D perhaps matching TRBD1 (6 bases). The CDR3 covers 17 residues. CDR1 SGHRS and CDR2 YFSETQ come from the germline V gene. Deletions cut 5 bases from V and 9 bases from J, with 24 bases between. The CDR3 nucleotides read TGCGCCAGCAGTAGCCAGACAGGCCCAAACAGGAGTTCACCCCTCCACTTT. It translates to CASSSQTGPNRSSPLHF.

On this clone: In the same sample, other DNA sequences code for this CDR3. The CDR3 is CASSLSGGHYGYTF. CDR3 DNA: TGTGCCAGCAGTTTAAGTGGAGGACACTATGGCTACACCTTC. V is TRBV27 and J is TRBJ1-2; no clear D gene. Trimming pared 2 bases from V and 3 bases from J, leaving 10 bases between. The germline V gene has CDR1 MNHEY and CDR2 SMNVEV (reference sequence). The CDR3 contains 14 residues.

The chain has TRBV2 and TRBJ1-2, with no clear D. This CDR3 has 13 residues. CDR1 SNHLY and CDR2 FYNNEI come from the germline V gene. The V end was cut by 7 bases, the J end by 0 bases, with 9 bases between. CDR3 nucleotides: TGTGCCAGCATCCTCGTAACTAACTATGGCTACACCTTC. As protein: CASILVTNYGYTF.

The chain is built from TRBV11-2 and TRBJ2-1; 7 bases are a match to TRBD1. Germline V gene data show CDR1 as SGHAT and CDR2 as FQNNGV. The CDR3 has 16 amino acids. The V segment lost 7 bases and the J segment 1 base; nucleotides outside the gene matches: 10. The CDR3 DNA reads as TGTGCCAGCACCCTTTGGACAGGCCTTTCCTACAATGAGCAGTTCTTC. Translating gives CASTLWTGLSYNEQFF. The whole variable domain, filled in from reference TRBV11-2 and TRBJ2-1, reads EAGVAQSPRYKIIEKRQSVAFWCNPISGHATLYWYQQILGQGPKLLIQFQNNGVVDDSQLPKDRFSAERLKGVDSTLKIQPAKLEDSAVYLCASTLWTGLSYNEQFFGPGTRLTVL.

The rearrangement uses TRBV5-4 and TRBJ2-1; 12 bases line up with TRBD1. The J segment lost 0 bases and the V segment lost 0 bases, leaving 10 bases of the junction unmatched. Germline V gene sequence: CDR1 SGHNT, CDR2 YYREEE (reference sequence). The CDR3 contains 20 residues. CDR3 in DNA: TGTGCCAGCAGCTTGGGTCCGGGACAGGGGGCCCAACCCTCCTACAATGAGCAGTTCTTC. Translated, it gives CASSLGPGQGAQPSYNEQFF.

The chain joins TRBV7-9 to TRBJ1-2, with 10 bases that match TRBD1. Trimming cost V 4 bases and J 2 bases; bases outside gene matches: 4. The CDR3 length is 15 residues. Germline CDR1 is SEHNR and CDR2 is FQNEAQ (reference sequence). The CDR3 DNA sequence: TGTGCCAGCAGCTCCCGGACAGGGGGGAACTATGGCTACACCTTC. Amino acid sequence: CASSSRTGGNYGYTF.

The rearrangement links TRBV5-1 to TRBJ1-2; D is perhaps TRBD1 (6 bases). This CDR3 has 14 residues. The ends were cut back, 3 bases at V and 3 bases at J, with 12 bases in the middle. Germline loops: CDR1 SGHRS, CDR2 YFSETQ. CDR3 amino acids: CASSYRDGDYGYTF. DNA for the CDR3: TGCGCCAGCAGCTACAGGGATGGGGACTATGGCTACACCTTC.

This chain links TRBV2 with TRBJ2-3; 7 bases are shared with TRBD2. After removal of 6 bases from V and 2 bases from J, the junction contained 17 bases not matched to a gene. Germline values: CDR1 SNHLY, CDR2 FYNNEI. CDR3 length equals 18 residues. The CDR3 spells CASRGGSEGSLHTDTQYF. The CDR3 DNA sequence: TGTGCCAGCAGGGGAGGGTCGGAAGGATCACTCCACACAGATACGCAGTATTTT.

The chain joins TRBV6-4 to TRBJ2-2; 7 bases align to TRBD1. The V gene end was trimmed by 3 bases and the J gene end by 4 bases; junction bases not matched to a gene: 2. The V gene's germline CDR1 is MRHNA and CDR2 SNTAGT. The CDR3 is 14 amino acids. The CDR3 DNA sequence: TGTGCCAGCAGTGAAGACAGGGTCACCGGGGAGCTGTTTTTT. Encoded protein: CASSEDRVTGELFF.